This T cell receptor beta chain was sequenced during a study of T cells after yellow fever vaccination. This CDR3 region has 13 residues. The germline CDR1 and CDR2 sequences are SGHVS and FNYEAQ. V was clipped by 5 bases and J by 0 bases, with 7 bases between them. One entry per CDR3 protein, called by TCRdb with MiXCR from the 5' RACE reads. Here the sample spans roughly 310,000 distinct CDR3 sequences, 7.5% to 9% being singletons. The chain employs TRBV7-6 and TRBJ1-1; D is ambiguous. This sequence was found in a man aged 18 to 29 who received the YFV17D yellow fever vaccine. This specimen consisted of PBMCs, obtained on the day of the first yellow fever vaccination. CDR3 sequence: CASSARLNTEAFF. CDR3 bases: TGTGCCAGCAGCGCCAGGCTGAACACTGAAGCTTTCTTT.